Shown below are 5 T cell receptor beta chains from a single sample sequenced in a study of blood T cell repertoires in COVID-19. The assay was immunoSEQ multiplex PCR, and TCRdb's table has in-frame clones only and misses some. The top ten clones hold 2% to 3% of a sample with over 250,000 clones, 85% to 90% of them seen once. Material for sequencing was PBMCs or T cells enriched from blood (not recorded which). The receptors were sampled from a woman under 30 who had recovered from COVID-19.

The chain links TRBV9 to TRBJ2-1, with a possible D match to TRBD2 (5 bases). Trimming cost V 2 bases and J 2 bases, with 14 bases left between them. The CDR3 has 16 amino acids. CDR1 SGDLS and CDR2 YYNGEE come from the germline V gene. CDR3 sequence reads: CASSVHSLRAYNEQFF. Written as DNA, the CDR3 is TGTGCCAGCAGCGTCCACTCCTTGCGGGCCTACAATGAGCAGTTCTTC.

This chain connects TRBV19 to TRBJ1-5; possibly TRBD1 for D (6 bases). V lost 11 bases and J 2 bases, leaving 25 bases between the germline ends. Germline values: CDR1 LNHDA, CDR2 SQIVND (reference sequence). The CDR3 has 17 amino acids. The CDR3 reads CAVPRFGGPGGNQPQHF. Here the CDR3 DNA reads TGTGCCGTTCCAAGGTTCGGGGGGCCGGGGGGCAATCAGCCCCAGCATTTT.

V gene TRBV7-9 combines with J gene TRBJ2-7; maybe TRBD2 (6 bases). This CDR3 comprises 14 residues. Germline assignment: CDR1 SEHNR and CDR2 FQNEAQ (reference sequence). V shed 8 bases and J shed 2 bases, with 16 bases lying between them. As DNA, the CDR3 is TGTGCCAGCGGGGAGGACGGGTTCCCCTACGAGCAGTACTTC. It specifies CASGEDGFPYEQYF.

The V call is TRBV11-2, the J call TRBJ2-7; a weak D match, TRBD1 (6 bases). This CDR3 region has 14 residues. The germline V gene has CDR1 SGHAT and CDR2 FQNNGV. With 2 bases removed from V and 6 bases from J, the gap between germline ends came to 14 bases. The CDR3: CASSLTGRSSEQYF. In DNA, the CDR3 is TGTGCCAGCAGCTTAACAGGGCGATCAAGCGAGCAGTACTTC.

The V call is TRBV4-2, the J call TRBJ2-2, with D unclear. Per germline, CDR1 LGHNA and CDR2 YNFKEQ. V lost 3 bases, J lost 4 bases, and 3 bases lay in between. The CDR3 is made up of 12 amino acids. The CDR3 bases are TGTGCCAGCAGCCACCGCACCGGGGAGCTGTTTTTT. This encodes CASSHRTGELFF.